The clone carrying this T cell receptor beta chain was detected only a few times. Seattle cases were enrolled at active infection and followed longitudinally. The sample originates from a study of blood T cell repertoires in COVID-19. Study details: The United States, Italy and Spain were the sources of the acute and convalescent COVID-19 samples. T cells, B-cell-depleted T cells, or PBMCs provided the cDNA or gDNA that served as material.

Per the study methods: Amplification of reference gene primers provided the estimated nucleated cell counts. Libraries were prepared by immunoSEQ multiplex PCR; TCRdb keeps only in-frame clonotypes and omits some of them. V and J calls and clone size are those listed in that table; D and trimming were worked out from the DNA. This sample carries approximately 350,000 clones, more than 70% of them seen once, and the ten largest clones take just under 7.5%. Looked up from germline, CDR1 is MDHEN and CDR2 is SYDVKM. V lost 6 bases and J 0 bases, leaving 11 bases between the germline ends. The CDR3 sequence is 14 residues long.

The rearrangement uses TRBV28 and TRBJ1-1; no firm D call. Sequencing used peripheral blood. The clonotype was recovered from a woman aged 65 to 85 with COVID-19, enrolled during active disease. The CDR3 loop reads CASRGGLMNTEAFF. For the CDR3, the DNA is TGTGCCAGCAGGGGAGGATTAATGAACACTGAAGCTTTCTTT.